Following are 24 T cell receptor beta chains from one sample sequenced in a study of blood T cell repertoires in COVID-19. Method: immunoSEQ multiplex PCR; TCRdb's copy keeps in-frame clones and lacks some. Of more than 35,000 clones listed, roughly 84% are singletons. The sequenced sample was peripheral blood. These receptors originate from a man in his forties or fifties with active or convalescent COVID-19.

This clone was seen only a few times. This chain uses TRBV7-9 with TRBJ2-3; 10 bases agree with TRBD2. Trimming took 1 base from V and 1 from J; bases not matched to a gene: 5. Germline V gene lookup returns CDR1 SEHNR and CDR2 FQNEAQ (reference sequence). The CDR3 extends over 17 amino acids. In nucleotides, the CDR3 is TGTGCCAGCAGCTTAGGAGTAGCGGGGGGCCGCACAGATACGCAGTATTTT. This sequence encodes CASSLGVAGGRTDTQYF.

The chain carries TRBV5-1 and TRBJ2-2; TRBD1 agrees at 7 bases. The CDR3 totals 16 residues. V gave up 2 bases and J gave up 6 bases; unmatched junction bases: 10. CDR1 and CDR2 from the germline V gene are SGHRS and YFSETQ. The CDR3 region is CASSFYVTGSAGELFF. The CDR3 bases are TGCGCCAGCAGCTTTTACGTGACAGGGTCTGCCGGGGAGCTGTTTTTT. Full variable domain (missing parts from reference TRBV5-1 and TRBJ2-2): KAGVTQTPRYLIKTRGQQVTLSCSPISGHRSVSWYQQTPGQGLQFLFEYFSETQRNKGNFPGRFSGRQFSNSRSEMNVSTLELGDSALYLCASSFYVTGSAGELFFGEGSRLTVL.

The J gene is TRBJ2-7, the V gene TRBV7-6, with 13 positions matching TRBD2. J lost 4 bases, V lost 5 bases, and 5 bases had no gene match. The CDR3 covers 15 residues. Germline assignment: CDR1 SGHVS and CDR2 FNYEAQ. The CDR3 DNA reads TGTGCCAGCAGCGCAACTAGCGGGGGGGATTACGAGCAGTACTTC. This gives the protein CASSATSGGDYEQYF. The full variable domain, completed using reference TRBV7-6 and TRBJ2-7, is GAGVSQSPRYKVTKRGQDVALRCDPISGHVSLYWYRQALGQGPEFLTYFNYEAQQDKSGLPNDRFSAERPEGSISTLTIQRTEQRDSAMYRCASSATSGGDYEQYFGPGTRLTVT.

V is TRBV5-1 and J is TRBJ1-5, with TRBD1 matching over 10 bases. This CDR3 contains 14 residues. V dropped 4 bases and J dropped 7; count of bases not matched to a gene: 5. Germline CDR1 reads SGHRS; CDR2 reads YFSETQ. The CDR3 reads CASSPGQGGQPQHF. The CDR3, as DNA: TGCGCCAGCAGCCCCGGACAGGGGGGACAGCCCCAGCATTTT.

V and J are TRBV27 and TRBJ1-1; 7 bases align to TRBD1. Germline V gene data show CDR1 as MNHEY and CDR2 as SMNVEV (reference sequence). V lost 6 bases, J lost 1 base, and 8 bases stayed unmatched. This CDR3 is 15 amino acids long. In DNA form, the CDR3 reads TGTGCCAGCAGGCGGTTCACAGGGGAGAACACTGAAGCTTTCTTT. It yields the protein CASRRFTGENTEAFF.

The chain carries TRBV4-1 and TRBJ1-2; the match to TRBD1 covers 9 bases. V shed 2 bases, J shed 8 bases, and the junction held 6 bases outside the gene matches. The CDR3 extends over 14 amino acids. Germline CDR1 reads MGHRA; CDR2 reads YSYEKL. CDR3 bases: TGCGCCAGCAGCCAAAAACAGGGGGCGCAAGGCTACACCTTC. Translating it yields CASSQKQGAQGYTF.

The genes are TRBV9 and TRBJ2-5; D gene unclear. There are 14 residues in the CDR3. CDR1 SGDLS and CDR2 YYNGEE come from the germline V gene. V was pared by 3 bases and J by 6 bases, with 15 bases between. The CDR3 is CASSAGATSKTQYF. The CDR3 DNA reads TGTGCCAGCAGCGCCGGTGCGACTTCAAAGACCCAGTACTTC. Variable domain in full (rest from reference TRBV9 and TRBJ2-5): DSGVTQTPKHLITATGQRVTLRCSPRSGDLSVYWYQQSLDQGLQFLIQYYNGEERAKGNILERFSAQQFPDLHSELNLSSLELGDSALYFCASSAGATSKTQYFGPGTRLLVL.

The V call is TRBV6-6, the J call TRBJ2-7; TRBD1 agrees at 10 bases. The CDR3 sequence is 14 residues long. V shed 2 bases and J 5 bases; nucleotides not matched to a gene: 3. Germline-derived CDR1 and CDR2 are MNHNY and SVGAGI (reference sequence). CDR3 protein: CASSYRGQGNEQYF. For the CDR3, the DNA is TGTGCCAGCAGTTACCGGGGACAGGGGAACGAGCAGTACTTC.

The chain combines TRBV12-3 or TRBV12-4 with TRBJ2-1; D might be TRBD2 (5 bases). V was trimmed by 3 bases and J by 9 bases, leaving 9 bases between them. There are 12 residues in the CDR3. CDR3 residues: CASSFLGSEQFF. Written as DNA, the CDR3 is TGTGCCAGCAGTTTTTTGGGGAGTGAGCAGTTCTTC.

The genes are TRBV7-8 and TRBJ1-2, with D perhaps matching TRBD1 (5 bases). V was cut by 3 bases and J by 8 bases, with 13 bases left in between. Germline V gene data show CDR1 as SGHVS and CDR2 as FQNEAQ. The CDR3 loop spans 13 amino acids. For the CDR3, the DNA is TGTGCCAGCAGCTTTGGCAGGGCTGCCGGCTACACCTTC. As protein: CASSFGRAAGYTF.

The CDR3 nucleotides are TGTGCCAGCAGTTGGATTAGGGCGGGCACTGAAGCTTTCTTT. Amino acid sequence: CASSWIRAGTEAFF. The chain joins TRBV27 to TRBJ1-1; D unresolved. Germline CDR1 reads MNHEY; CDR2 reads SMNVEV (reference sequence). V was cut by 4 bases and J by 4 bases, with 13 bases left in between. This CDR3 is 14 amino acids long.

This clone was observed a handful of times. The chain is built from TRBV7-8 and TRBJ2-1, with D maybe TRBD2 (6 bases). The CDR3 totals 16 residues. Germline V gives CDR1 SGHVS, CDR2 FQNEAQ. With 3 bases removed from V and 8 bases from J, the gap between germline ends came to 20 bases. CDR3 nucleotide sequence: TGTGCCAGCAGCTTGGGCGGGCGGGGTTTCGTCGATGAGCAGTTCTTC. Translation: CASSLGGRGFVDEQFF.

In its sample, this clone was seen a few times. The genes are TRBV9 and TRBJ2-7; 7 bases line up with TRBD1. CDR1 is SGDLS, CDR2 YYNGEE, per germline. Trimming cost V 3 bases and J 5 bases; bases outside gene matches: 5. The CDR3 length is 13 residues. CDR3 nucleotides: TGTGCCAGCAGCGACGGGACAGCCAACGAGCAGTACTTC. It specifies CASSDGTANEQYF.

Only one count was recorded for this clone. The V call is TRBV28, the J call TRBJ1-1, with D maybe TRBD1 (5 bases). The CDR3 is made up of 12 amino acids. Deletions cut 5 bases from V and 8 bases from J, with 12 bases between. Germline V gene sequence: CDR1 MDHEN, CDR2 SYDVKM. CDR3 sequence: CASSGGGWEAFF. The CDR3 DNA reads as TGTGCCAGCAGTGGGGGAGGTTGGGAAGCTTTCTTT.

V usage is TRBV18 and J usage is TRBJ1-3; possibly TRBD1 for D (6 bases). CDR1 and CDR2 (germline): KGHSH, LQKENI. Trimming took 3 bases from V and 8 from J, leaving 11 bases between them. The CDR3 is 13 residues long. For the CDR3, the DNA is TGTGCCAGCTCACCTAGACAGGCGGACACCATATATTTT. This translates into CASSPRQADTIYF.

This clone was seen more than once but under ten times. The gene calls are TRBV2 and TRBJ2-1; 7 bases agree with TRBD2. The CDR3 totals 15 residues. The trim removed 5 bases at V and 0 bases at J, leaving 4 bases unmatched. Germline V gene sequence: CDR1 SNHLY, CDR2 FYNNEI. As DNA, the CDR3 is TGTGCCAGCAGTAGCGGGGCCGCCTCCTACAATGAGCAGTTCTTC. It encodes CASSSGAASYNEQFF.

This rearrangement joins TRBV4-1 to TRBJ2-7; 8 positions agree with TRBD2. CDR1 is MGHRA and CDR2 is YSYEKL in the germline V gene. This CDR3 region has 16 residues. Germline trimming cut 4 bases from V and 2 bases from J; bases unmatched to any gene: 10. DNA of the CDR3: TGCGCCAGCAGCCTCTCCGGCGCGGGGGGTACCTACGAGCAGTACTTC. This gives the protein CASSLSGAGGTYEQYF.

The V and J genes are TRBV14 and TRBJ1-3, with TRBD1 matching 11 bases. The CDR3 extends over 14 amino acids. Germline V CDR1 and CDR2: SGHDN, FVKESK. V shed 5 bases and J 6 bases; nucleotides not matched to a gene: 3. CDR3 amino acids: CASSLDRGLNTIYF. The CDR3 region has the DNA TGTGCCAGCAGCTTGGACAGGGGGCTAAACACCATATATTTT.

The chain couples TRBV19 to TRBJ1-2; 11 bases match TRBD1. Germline CDR1 LNHDA, CDR2 SQIVND (reference sequence). The CDR3 spans 18 residues. V was pared by 3 bases and J by 0 bases, with 9 bases of the junction left unmatched. CDR3 DNA: TGTGCCAGTAGTATCTACCGGGACAGGGGGATTACTAACTATGGCTACACCTTC. Translation: CASSIYRDRGITNYGYTF.

V is TRBV3-1 (or the pseudogene TRBV3-2) and J is TRBJ1-4, with D possibly TRBD1 on 5 matching bases. Germline assignment: CDR1 LGHDT and CDR2 YNNKEL (reference sequence). The CDR3 spans 15 residues. Trimming cost V 0 bases and J 7 bases, with 12 bases left between them. CDR3 loop: CASSQDGGMSEKLFF. For the CDR3, the DNA is TGTGCCAGCAGCCAAGATGGGGGGATGTCTGAAAAACTGTTTTTT.

The chain links TRBV3-1 (or the pseudogene TRBV3-2) to TRBJ1-3; D possibly corresponds to TRBD1 (5 bases). Germline loops: CDR1 LGHDT, CDR2 YNNKEL (reference sequence). V was shortened by 0 bases and J by 2 bases, with 11 bases between the two germline ends. CDR3 length: 16 residues. The CDR3 coding sequence is TGTGCCAGCAGCCAAGATCAGGGTGTGGCTGGAAACACCATATATTTT. Translating gives CASSQDQGVAGNTIYF.

This chain connects TRBV7-9 to TRBJ1-2; 9 nucleotides align to TRBD1. The J segment lost 8 bases and the V segment lost 6 bases, leaving 10 bases of the junction unmatched. This CDR3 is 14 amino acids long. Germline values: CDR1 SEHNR, CDR2 FQNEAQ (reference sequence). CDR3 nucleotides: TGTGCCAGCAGGATGGGACAGGGAGTAGAGGGCTACACCTTC. This translates into CASRMGQGVEGYTF.

The V and J genes are TRBV6-5 and TRBJ2-1, with D unclear. CDR3 length: 13 residues. The V and J ends lost 6 bases and 6 bases respectively, with 12 bases between them. Per germline, CDR1 MNHEY and CDR2 SVGAGI. In nucleotides, the CDR3 is TGTGCCAGCAGGCCTCCGGTCGCCAATGAGCAGTTCTTC. Translating it yields CASRPPVANEQFF.

The rearrangement joins TRBV5-6 to TRBJ1-1; TRBD1 might be the D (5 bases). V was pared by 3 bases and J by 6 bases, with 18 bases between. Germline CDR1 SGHDT, CDR2 YYEEEE. The CDR3 is made up of 15 amino acids. CDR3 nucleotide sequence: TGTGCCAGCAGCTGGGAGGGACCCTTAGCCGCTGAAGCTTTCTTT. This gives the protein CASSWEGPLAAEAFF.